A selection of T cell receptor beta chains follows, all from one sample in a study of blood T cell repertoires in COVID-19. Produced via immunoSEQ multiplex PCR; TCRdb's table is partial and in-frame only. The sample shows 250,000 or so clones, about 88% of them seen only once. The sequenced sample consisted of peripheral blood. These receptor sequences come from a young man with active or convalescent COVID-19. The CDR3 runs from the conserved cysteine through the conserved F or W. The order of the fields is J gene, V gene, D gene, CDR3 DNA, CDR3 protein. A D gene is named only where the DNA matches it firmly.

>TRBJ1-1|TRBV6-5|TRBD1
TGTGCCAGCAGCAACAGGGGAATCACTGAAGCTTTCTTT
CASSNRGITEAFF
>TRBJ2-1|TRBV20-1|.
TGCAGTGCTAGTTCCCCGGCGGGGTACAATGAGCAGTTCTTC
CSASSPAGYNEQFF
>TRBJ2-1|TRBV5-1|.
TGCGCCAGCAGCCCCGATTTGTTGGCCAGCTCCTACAATGAGCAGTTCTTC
CASSPDLLASSYNEQFF
>TRBJ2-3|TRBV19|.
TGTGCCAGTAGTATTTCCCACACCACAGATACGCAGTATTTT
CASSISHTTDTQYF
>TRBJ1-1|TRBV27|.
TGTGCCAGCAGGGACTGGAGAATGGTGAACACTGAAGCTTTCTTT
CASRDWRMVNTEAFF
>TRBJ2-2|TRBV28|.
TGTGCCAGCAGTACAGGGGGGGCCGGGGAGCTGTTTTTT
CASSTGGAGELFF
>TRBJ2-2|TRBV10-3|TRBD2
TGTGCCATCAGTGAGCGGACTAGAGGCACCGGGGAGCTGTTTTTT
CAISERTRGTGELFF
>TRBJ1-2|TRBV7-9|.
TGTGCCAGCAGCTTAGACAGGTTCTATGGCTACACCTTC
CASSLDRFYGYTF
>TRBJ2-5|TRBV5-1|TRBD1
TGCGCCAGCAGCGGGGGGACAGGCGAGGAGACCCAGTACTTC
CASSGGTGEETQYF
>TRBJ1-1|TRBV6-6|.
TGTGCCAGCAGAGTAGGACAGAACACTGAAGCTTTCTTT
CASRVGQNTEAFF
>TRBJ1-1|TRBV9|.
TGTGCCAGCAGCGCGGAACTCCAGGCCGCGAACACTGAAGCTTTCTTT
CASSAELQAANTEAFF
>TRBJ1-5|TRBV4-3|TRBD1
TGCGCCAGCAGCCCCACCCAGGGGGGCCAGCCCCAGCATTTT
CASSPTQGGQPQHF
>TRBJ1-5|TRBV19|.
TGTGCCAGTAGTCCAGAGGTGGCTGGTCAGCCCCAGCATTTT
CASSPEVAGQPQHF
>TRBJ1-6|TRBV3-1/TRBV3-2|.
TGTGCCAGCAGCCGGGCAACCGCTTCGCCGAATTCACCCCTCCACTTT
CASSRATASPNSPLHF
>TRBJ1-5|TRBV19|TRBD1
TGTGCCAGTAGTACCGCTCTAGACAGGGGTGGTCAGCCCCAGCATTTT
CASSTALDRGGQPQHF